One and the same sample provided the 12 T cell receptor beta chains below, sequenced in a study. Using its own MiXCR run on the RT-PCR reads, TCRdb lists one record per CDR3 protein. The sample carries about 700,000 distinct CDR3 sequences, 14% recorded once. Material for sequencing was memory CD4+ T cells from blood. These receptors all stem from a female donor in good health, serving as a healthy control.

This clonotype was picked up one time. The V and J genes are TRBV21-1 and TRBJ2-7; the table names TRBD2, a call not compared with the DNA. TRBV21-1 is recorded as a pseudogene. CDR3 length: 15 amino acids. CDR3 sequence (DNA): TGTGCCAGCAGCAAAACTAGCGGGCCTGCCTACGAGCAGTACTTC. It translates to CASSKTSGPAYEQYF.

J is TRBJ2-1 and V is TRBV6-5; tentative D call: TRBD2 (5 bases). V gave up 3 bases and J gave up 10 bases, with 13 bases separating them. The CDR3 loop spans 13 amino acids. The germline CDR1 and CDR2 sequences are MNHEY and SVGAGI. The CDR3 sequence: CASSYSGLGEQFF. CDR3 DNA: TGTGCCAGCAGTTATTCGGGGTTGGGGGAGCAGTTCTTC.

The chain uses TRBV5-1 and TRBJ2-6; possibly TRBD1 for D (5 bases). This CDR3 region has 16 residues. Between the trimmed V and J ends, which lost 1 base and 0 bases, there was a span of 8 bases. From germline, CDR1 is SGHRS and CDR2 YFSETQ. CDR3 residues: CASSLSTGSGANVLTF. The CDR3 nucleotides are TGCGCCAGCAGCTTGAGTACAGGCTCTGGGGCCAACGTCCTGACTTTC.

The chain combines TRBV7-9 with TRBJ2-1; 7 bases agree with TRBD1. The germline gives CDR1 SEHNR, CDR2 FQNEAQ (reference sequence). The CDR3 length is 18 residues. Germline trimming cut 1 base from V and 0 bases from J; bases unmatched to any gene: 9. DNA for the CDR3: TGTGCCAGCAGCTTAGGACAGGGAAGGTCGAGCTCCTACAATGAGCAGTTCTTC. This sequence encodes CASSLGQGRSSSYNEQFF.

The J gene is TRBJ2-3, the V gene TRBV5-1; 8 bases are a match to TRBD2. Germline V gene data show CDR1 as SGHRS and CDR2 as YFSETQ. The CDR3 length is 15 residues. V gave up 1 base and J gave up 4 bases; unmatched junction bases: 5. CDR3: CASSLNTAGADTQYF. CDR3 coding DNA: TGCGCCAGCAGCTTGAATACAGCGGGGGCAGATACGCAGTATTTT.

This clonotype was detected many times. The genes are TRBV6-5 and TRBJ2-1, with 8 bases matching TRBD2. The CDR3 consists of 15 residues. Trimming took 5 bases from V and 0 from J; bases not matched to a gene: 3. Germline CDR1 reads MNHEY; CDR2 reads SVGAGI. CDR3 DNA: TGTGCCAGCAGTGTAGCGGGGCGCTCCTACAATGAGCAGTTCTTC. Amino acid sequence: CASSVAGRSYNEQFF.

V usage is TRBV10-3 and J usage is TRBJ1-1; D unresolved. V shed 6 bases and J shed 11 bases, with 19 bases lying between them. Germline V gene lookup returns CDR1 ENHRY and CDR2 SYGVKD. The CDR3 contains 13 residues. The CDR3 DNA sequence: TGTGCCATCAGCCTTACTTCGGCCGCCCGGGCTTTCTTT. Translated, it gives CAISLTSAARAFF.

The chain carries TRBV12-3 or TRBV12-4 and TRBJ1-4; D is unclear. Trimming removed 7 bases from V and 5 bases from J, with 29 bases in between. The CDR3 runs 19 residues. CDR3 in amino acids: CASKHPPFGPILSNEKLFF. In nucleotides, the CDR3 is TGTGCCAGCAAGCACCCCCCTTTTGGCCCGATATTAAGCAATGAAAAACTGTTTTTT.

This clonotype has a handful of counts. CDR3 region: CASSSRDRGGNNEQFF. The CDR3 coding sequence is TGTGCCAGCAGCAGCCGGGACAGGGGAGGCAACAATGAGCAGTTCTTC. V gene TRBV14 combines with J gene TRBJ2-1; 10 bases map to TRBD1. CDR1 is SGHDN, CDR2 FVKESK, per germline. This CDR3 is built from 16 residues. V lost 5 bases, J lost 5 bases, and 9 bases stayed unmatched.

This clonotype was seen repeatedly, ten times or more. The chain couples TRBV10-3 to TRBJ2-3, with D possibly TRBD1 on 6 matching bases. Germline-derived CDR1 and CDR2 are ENHRY and SYGVKD. Deletions cut 7 bases from V and 4 bases from J, with 12 bases between. The CDR3 is 13 amino acids. The CDR3 reads CAIKGEQPDTQYF. CDR3 DNA sequence: TGTGCCATCAAGGGGGAACAACCAGATACGCAGTATTTT.

This clonotype was detected many times. The V and J genes are TRBV20-1 and TRBJ2-5; 10 nucleotides line up with TRBD1. J lost 5 bases, V lost 6 bases, and 6 bases had no gene match. This CDR3 comprises 13 residues. Per the germline V gene, CDR1 is DFQATT and CDR2 is SNEGSKA (reference sequence). Here the CDR3 DNA reads TGCAGTGCGTCGGGACAGGGGTTGGAGACCCAGTACTTC. Protein: CSASGQGLETQYF.

This clonotype was observed at least ten times. The chain employs TRBV27 and TRBJ2-1, with unresolved D. The length of the CDR3 is 18 residues. Trimming cost V 5 bases and J 12 bases, with 32 bases left between them. Germline V lookup: CDR1 MNHEY, CDR2 SMNVEV (reference sequence). CDR3 in DNA: TGTGCCAGCAGTCCCCAATCGCATCTCCAGAAGACCCCCAGAGGGCAGTTCTTC. As protein: CASSPQSHLQKTPRGQFF.